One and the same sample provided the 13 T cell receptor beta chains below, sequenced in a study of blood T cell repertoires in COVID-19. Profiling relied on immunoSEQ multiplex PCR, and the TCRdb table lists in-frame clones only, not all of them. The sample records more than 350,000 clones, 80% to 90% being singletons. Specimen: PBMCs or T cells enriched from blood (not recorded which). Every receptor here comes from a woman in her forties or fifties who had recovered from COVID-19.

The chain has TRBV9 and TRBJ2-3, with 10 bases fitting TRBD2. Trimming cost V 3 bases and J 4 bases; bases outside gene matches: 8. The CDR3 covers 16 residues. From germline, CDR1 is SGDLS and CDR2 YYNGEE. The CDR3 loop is CASSDGAGGPPDTQYF. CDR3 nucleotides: TGTGCCAGCAGCGACGGAGCGGGGGGGCCACCAGATACGCAGTATTTT.

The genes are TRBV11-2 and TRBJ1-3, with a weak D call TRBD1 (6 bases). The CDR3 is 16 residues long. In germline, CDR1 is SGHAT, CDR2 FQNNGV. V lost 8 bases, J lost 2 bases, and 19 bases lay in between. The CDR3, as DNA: TGTGCCAGCTCGCCCAGAGGGGGAGGGACTGGAAACACCATATATTTT. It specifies CASSPRGGGTGNTIYF.

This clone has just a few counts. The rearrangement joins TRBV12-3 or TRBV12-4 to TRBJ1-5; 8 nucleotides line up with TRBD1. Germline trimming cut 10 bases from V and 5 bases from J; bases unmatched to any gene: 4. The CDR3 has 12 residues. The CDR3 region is CATQGADQPQHF. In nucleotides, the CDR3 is TGTGCCACCCAGGGGGCTGATCAGCCCCAGCATTTT.

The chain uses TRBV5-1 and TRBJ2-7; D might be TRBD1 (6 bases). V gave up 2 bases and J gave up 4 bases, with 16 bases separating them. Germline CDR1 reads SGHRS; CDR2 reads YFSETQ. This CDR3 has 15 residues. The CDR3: CASSFRQEKGYEQYF. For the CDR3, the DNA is TGCGCCAGCAGCTTCCGACAGGAAAAAGGGTACGAGCAGTACTTC.

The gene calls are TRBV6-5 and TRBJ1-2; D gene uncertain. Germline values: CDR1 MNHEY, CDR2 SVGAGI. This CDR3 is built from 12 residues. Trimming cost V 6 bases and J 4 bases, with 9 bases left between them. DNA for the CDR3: TGTGCCAGCAGCTCCGGAGGCTATGGCTACACCTTC. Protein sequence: CASSSGGYGYTF.

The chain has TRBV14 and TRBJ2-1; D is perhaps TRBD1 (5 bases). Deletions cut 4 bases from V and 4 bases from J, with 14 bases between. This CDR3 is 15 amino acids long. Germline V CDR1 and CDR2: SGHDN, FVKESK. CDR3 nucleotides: TGTGCCAGCAGCCCTACAGGTAGAAGTTACAATGAGCAGTTCTTC. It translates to CASSPTGRSYNEQFF.

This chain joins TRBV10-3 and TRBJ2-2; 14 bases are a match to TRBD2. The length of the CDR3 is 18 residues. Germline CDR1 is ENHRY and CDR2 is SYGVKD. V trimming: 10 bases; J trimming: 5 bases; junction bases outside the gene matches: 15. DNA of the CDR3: TGTGCCACCGCCTGGACTAGCGGGGGGCTCCCAACAACCGGGGAGCTGTTTTTT. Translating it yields CATAWTSGGLPTTGELFF.

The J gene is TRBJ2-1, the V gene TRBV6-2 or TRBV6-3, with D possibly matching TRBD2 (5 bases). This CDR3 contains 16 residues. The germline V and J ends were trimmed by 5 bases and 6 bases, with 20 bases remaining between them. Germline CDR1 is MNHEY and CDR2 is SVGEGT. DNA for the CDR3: TGTGCCAGCAGTACCCTACGGCTAGCTCACCTCAATGAGCAGTTCTTC. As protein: CASSTLRLAHLNEQFF.

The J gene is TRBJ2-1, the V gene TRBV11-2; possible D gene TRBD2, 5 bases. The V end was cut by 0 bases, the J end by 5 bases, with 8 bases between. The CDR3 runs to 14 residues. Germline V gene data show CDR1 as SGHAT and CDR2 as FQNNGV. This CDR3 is CASSLEATNNEQFF. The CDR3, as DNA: TGTGCCAGCAGCTTAGAGGCGACTAACAATGAGCAGTTCTTC.

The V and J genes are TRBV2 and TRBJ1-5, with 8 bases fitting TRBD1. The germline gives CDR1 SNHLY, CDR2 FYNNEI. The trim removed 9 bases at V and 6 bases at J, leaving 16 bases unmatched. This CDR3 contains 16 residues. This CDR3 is CASGQGGPEVGQPQHF. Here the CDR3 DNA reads TGTGCCAGTGGACAGGGAGGACCTGAGGTCGGTCAGCCCCAGCATTTT.

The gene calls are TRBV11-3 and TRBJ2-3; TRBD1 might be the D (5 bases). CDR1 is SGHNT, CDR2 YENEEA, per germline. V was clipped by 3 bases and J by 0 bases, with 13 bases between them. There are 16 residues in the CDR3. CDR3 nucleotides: TGTGCCAGCAGCTTTTGGGTCCAGGGAAGCACAGATACGCAGTATTTT. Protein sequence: CASSFWVQGSTDTQYF. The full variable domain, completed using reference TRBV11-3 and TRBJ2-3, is EAGVVQSPRYKIIEKKQPVAFWCNPISGHNTLYWYLQNLGQGPELLIRYENEEAVDDSQLPKDRFSAERLKGVDSTLKIQPAELGDSAVYLCASSFWVQGSTDTQYFGPGTRLTVL.

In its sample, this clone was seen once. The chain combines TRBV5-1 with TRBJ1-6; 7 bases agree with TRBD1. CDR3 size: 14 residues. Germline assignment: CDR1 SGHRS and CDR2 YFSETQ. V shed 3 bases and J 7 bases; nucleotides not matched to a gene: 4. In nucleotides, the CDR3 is TGCGCCAGCAGCTCGGGGGACAGCAATTCACCCCTCCACTTT. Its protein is CASSSGDSNSPLHF. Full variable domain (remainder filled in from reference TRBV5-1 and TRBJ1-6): KAGVTQTPRYLIKTRGQQVTLSCSPISGHRSVSWYQQTPGQGLQFLFEYFSETQRNKGNFPGRFSGRQFSNSRSEMNVSTLELGDSALYLCASSSGDSNSPLHFGNGTRLTVT.

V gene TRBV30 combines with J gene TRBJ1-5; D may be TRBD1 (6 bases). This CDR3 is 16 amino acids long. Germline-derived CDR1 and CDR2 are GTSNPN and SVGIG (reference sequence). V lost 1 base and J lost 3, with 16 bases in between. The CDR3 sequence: CAWSDTPGGPNQPQHF. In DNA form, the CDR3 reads TGTGCCTGGAGTGACACCCCGGGGGGCCCCAATCAGCCCCAGCATTTT.